These T cell receptor beta chains were read from a single sample in a study of kidney transplant recipient with SARS-CoV-2 infection. TCRdb called the reads again in MiXCR, with one record for every CDR3 protein. The data contain approximately 240,000 distinct CDR3 sequences, about 28% of them singletons. This material consisted of a blood sample, taken at baseline and between days 110 and 120 from a kidney transplant recipient. The receptors here all came from a male patient in his 30s who had COVID-19 and was a kidney transplant recipient. Certain T cells may be donor cells from the graft. CDR3s leave out the opening cysteine and the closing phenylalanine or tryptophan. Not every row has a clone size; where given, it reads once, few, many or a size class.

>TRBV20-1|TRBJ1-1|many
SARATDHFTEAF
>TRBV6-8|TRBJ1-2|many
ASSSSPRSRKTYGYT
>TRBV10-3|TRBJ2-7|NA
AISDLRRTGNTYEQY
>TRBV6-5|TRBJ2-4|many
ASRRDKNIQY
>TRBV6-5|TRBJ1-2|NA
ASSYSAGGTYGSA
>TRBV6-5|TRBJ1-6|many
ASSSRDGSSPLH
>TRBV19|TRBJ2-2|many
ASSTPRGTGGPGELF
>TRBV4-1|TRBJ2-7|many
ASSPGTSGRTYEQY
>TRBV9|TRBJ1-1|many
ASSVEATYTEAF
>TRBV3-1|TRBJ2-2|few
ASSFAAPISGLTGELF
>TRBV4-3|TRBJ1-2|many
ASSYYQGRRKTYGYT
>TRBV6-5|TRBJ2-5|many
ASSYGTLAETQY
>TRBV5-4|TRBJ1-2|many
ASKTDVPGKTYGYT
>TRBV5-5|TRBJ1-2|NA
ASPTAVSRKTYGYT
>TRBV9|TRBJ2-7|many
ASSVGLAGNEQY
>TRBV7-2|TRBJ1-2|many
ASSRRARDGKTYGYT
>TRBV23-1|TRBJ1-2|many
ASSVVVLRRKTYGYT
>TRBV12-3/TRBV12-4|TRBJ1-5|many
ASSPLGGNQPQH
>TRBV5-6|TRBJ1-2|many
ASSLGGGHTYGYT
>TRBV7-3|TRBJ2-1|few
ASSLGPHGNEQF
>TRBV3-1|TRBJ1-4|NA
ASSVGDPIKVHNEKLF
>TRBV7-7|TRBJ1-2|many
ASSLSRKCRKTYGYT
>TRBV11-3|TRBJ1-2|many
ASSGFYDLGKTYGYT
>TRBV12-2|TRBJ1-2|many
ASRTLETPRKTYGYT
>TRBV7-6|TRBJ1-2|many
ASSFLNESRKTYGYT
>TRBV25-1|TRBJ2-3|many
ASTRAGGLSDTQY
>TRBV24-1|TRBJ2-7|NA
ATSDPNSYEQY
>TRBV5-4|TRBJ2-3|NA
ASSLGPHTDTQY
>TRBV14|TRBJ2-1|many
ASSQVVGSYNEQF
>TRBV10-3|TRBJ2-3|few
AISEGHYTQY
>TRBV19|TRBJ2-2|many
ASSIGRGSGHSRTGELF
>TRBV21-1|TRBJ1-2|many
ASSKWVGLYGYT
>TRBV19|TRBJ1-1|many
ASSIRGPGTEAF
>TRBV24-1|TRBJ2-1|few
ATSEAYNEQF
>TRBV12-3/TRBV12-4|TRBJ2-1|many
ASSFVRKDAQF
>TRBV11-2|TRBJ2-3|NA
ASSSRDQTSTDTQY
>TRBV5-1|TRBJ2-3|many
ASKNLAGGTDTQY
>TRBV10-2|TRBJ2-3|few
ASSQRQGIRDTQY
>TRBV5-6|TRBJ1-2|many
ASSSTPAELFYGYT
>TRBV24-1|TRBJ1-1|many
ATSGRQGSRAF
>TRBV7-6|TRBJ2-2|NA
ASSSTLAGELF
>TRBV4-1|TRBJ1-6|few
ASSSTGSQRSSPLH
>TRBV8-2|TRBJ2-6|many
GKRLRITQSRANVLT
>TRBV27|TRBJ2-1|many
ASSLRSGGDEQF
>TRBV9|TRBJ1-3|NA
ASRVAPGVQGGNTIY
>TRBV4-1|TRBJ1-3|many
ASSLDSRDTIY
>TRBV20-1|NA|once
SARAGVQKTQY
>TRBV5-4|TRBJ1-4|many
ASSFGGPNEKLF
>TRBV7-8|TRBJ1-5|many
ASSLSRDRWNQPQH
>TRBV23-1|TRBJ1-2|many
ASSPAVLRRKTYGYT
>TRBV2|TRBJ2-7|many
ASSDIAGGSYEQY
>TRBV12-3/TRBV12-4|TRBJ2-5|many
ASSPTGREGPQETQY
>TRBV5-6|TRBJ1-1|many
ASSGVLTNTEAF
>TRBV5-3|TRBJ1-2|NA
ARCNIVVRKTYGYT
>TRBV28|TRBJ1-1|NA
ASNPDGLGTETF
>TRBV21-1|TRBJ2-1|many
ASSKAPPQF